The entry that follows covers one T cell receptor (beta chain) sequence. This specimen belongs to a study of T cell changes during pregnancy in multiple sclerosis. Sequencing was performed with immunoSEQ multiplex PCR; in TCRdb, only in-frame clones are kept and a portion is missing. Of 85,000 to 110,000 clones listed, approximately 90% were seen once; the top ten hold roughly 0.88%. The CDR3 runs 14 residues. Trimming removed 2 bases from V and 7 bases from J; junction bases left unmatched: 5. The germline CDR1 and CDR2 sequences are SGHDT and YYEEEE. The input for sequencing was peripheral blood, taken after pregnancy. The sequence came from a female donor with multiple sclerosis, enrolled in a pregnancy study. This chain uses TRBV5-6 with TRBJ2-3, with 9 bases aligning to TRBD1. CDR3 protein: CASSLGQGFHTQYF. The CDR3 region has the DNA TGTGCCAGCAGCTTAGGACAGGGGTTCCATACGCAGTATTTT. Looking up the rest from reference TRBV5-6 and TRBJ2-3 gives the full variable domain: DAGVTQSPTHLIKTRGQQVTLRCSPKSGHDTVSWYQQALGQGPQFIFQYYEEEERQRGNFPDRFSGHQFPNYSSELNVNALLLGDSALYLCASSLGQGFHTQYFGPGTRLTVL.